What follows is one T cell receptor (beta chain) and its context. The antigen remains undetermined. Molecules of cDNA were individually given unique molecular identifiers that were attached to them. TCRdb itself ran the 5' RACE reads through MiXCR, one entry per CDR3 protein. The data contain about 36,000 distinct CDR3 sequences, roughly 6.8% of them singletons. The record originates from a study of early T cells in non-severe SARS-CoV-2 infection. Study information: Sequencing of bulk RNA from unsorted whole blood was done, without chain pairing. General study points: A preference for anti-spike CD8 responses marked VDJdb matching, which missed private and CD4 specificities.

Germline V CDR1 and CDR2: SQVTM, ANQGSEA. This CDR3 region has 14 residues. Trimming removed 5 bases at V and 7 bases at J, with 18 bases between. The sequence was collected from an adult who was a healthcare worker with PCR-confirmed SARS-CoV-2 infection or an uninfected control (not recorded which). The sample here was whole blood, taken at baseline. The V gene is TRBV29-1, the J gene TRBJ2-1; D possibly corresponds to TRBD1 (6 bases). The DNA of the CDR3 is TGCAGCGTTCCTCCTCCACAGGGTCGGAATGAGCAGTTCTTC. Its protein product is CSVPPPQGRNEQFF.